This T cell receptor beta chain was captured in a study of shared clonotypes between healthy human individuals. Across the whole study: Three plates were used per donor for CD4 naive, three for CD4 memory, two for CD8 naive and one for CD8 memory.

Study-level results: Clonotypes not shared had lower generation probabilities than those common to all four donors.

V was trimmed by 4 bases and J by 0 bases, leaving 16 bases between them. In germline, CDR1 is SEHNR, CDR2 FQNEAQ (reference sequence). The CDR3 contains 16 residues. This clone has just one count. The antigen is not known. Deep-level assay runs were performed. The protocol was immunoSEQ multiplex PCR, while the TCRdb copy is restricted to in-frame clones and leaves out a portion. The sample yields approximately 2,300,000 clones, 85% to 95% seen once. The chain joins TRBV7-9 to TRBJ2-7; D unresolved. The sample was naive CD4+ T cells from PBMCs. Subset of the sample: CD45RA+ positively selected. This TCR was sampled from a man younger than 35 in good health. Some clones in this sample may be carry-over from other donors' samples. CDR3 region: CASSSYVPAVSYEQYF. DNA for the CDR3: TGTGCCAGCAGCTCCTACGTCCCGGCGGTCTCCTACGAGCAGTACTTC.